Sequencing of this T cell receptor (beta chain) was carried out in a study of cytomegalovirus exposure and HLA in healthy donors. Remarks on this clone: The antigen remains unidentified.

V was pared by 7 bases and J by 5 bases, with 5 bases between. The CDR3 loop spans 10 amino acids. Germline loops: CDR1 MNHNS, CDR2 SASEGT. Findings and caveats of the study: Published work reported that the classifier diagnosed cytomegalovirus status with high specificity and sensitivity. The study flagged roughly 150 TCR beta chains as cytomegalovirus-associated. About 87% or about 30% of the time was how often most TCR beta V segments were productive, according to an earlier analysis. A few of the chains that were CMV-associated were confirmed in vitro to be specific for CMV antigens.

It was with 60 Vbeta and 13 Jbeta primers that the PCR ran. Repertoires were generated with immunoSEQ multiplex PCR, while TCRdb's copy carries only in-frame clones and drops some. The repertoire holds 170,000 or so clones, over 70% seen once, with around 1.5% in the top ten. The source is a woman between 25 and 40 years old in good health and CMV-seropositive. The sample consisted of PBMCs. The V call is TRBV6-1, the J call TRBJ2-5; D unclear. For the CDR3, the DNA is TGTGCCAGCACCAGGGAGACCCAGTACTTC. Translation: CASTRETQYF.